Listed here is a single T cell receptor (beta chain). Its target antigen remains unknown. Base qualities are not recorded, but no much larger clone differs from it by a single base. Other DNA sequences in this specimen translate into the identical CDR3. This sample was taken from a study of vaccination effects on CD4 cells after COVID-19 (dated by TCRdb to 2021 to 2024). Background on the whole study: Each participant received two doses of an mRNA SARS-CoV-2 vaccine, either BNT162b2 or mRNA-1273. The Oncomine TCR Beta short-read assay on an Illumina iSeq 100 was used to sequence cultures from other donors in the study. SARS-CoV-2 spike-specific CD4+ TCR repertoires from before and after mRNA vaccination were compared in COVID-19 convalescent patients and in infection-naive vaccine recipients. Pre-vaccine samples were drawn from a couple of convalescent patients 16 days and one week before the first dose, at 142 and 148 days after COVID-19 diagnosis. The full study included over 8 COVID-19 convalescent patients and a few SARS-CoV-2-naive healthy vaccine recipients. The full study reports these points: Limitations of the study were the small number of convalescent patients and the absence of early post-infection timepoints. At late post-vaccination timepoints, both infection-induced and vaccine-induced clones showed marked clonal contraction, consistent with waning T cell responses. In convalescent patients, the post-vaccine spike-reactive repertoire was composed mainly of new vaccine-induced clones that were largely distinct from infection-induced clones.

The receptor library was made with the immunoSEQ multiplex PCR assay. DNA from the cultured, isolated CD4+ T cells was subjected to TCR beta CDR3 sequencing. Per the original workflow: Non-productive TCR sequences were removed and reads were trimmed to the CDR3 region, keeping CDR3s of at least 7 amino acids. The MANAFEST web app was used to identify antigen-specific clonotypes by comparing expansion in peptide wells with expansion in reference cultures. To count as positive, a clone had to show expansion at FDR<0.05 compared with the reference and with all other wells, an odds ratio above 5, and a frequency above 0.1% in two replicate wells. Cross-reactive clonotypes were defined as significantly expanded in SARS-CoV-2 spike wells and in at least one common cold coronavirus spike condition. Levenshtein distance calculated with the stringdist R package was used to assess CDR3 similarity, and unrooted trees were constructed with ape in R 3.6.1. Here the immuneACCESS table is served through TCRdb, limited to in-frame sequences with V and J called. Missing clones are a known gap in these copies; in checked studies unresolved V genes cover under half, and the rest lacks a known reason. The DNA gave D and trimming, while V, J and clone size come from that table. This sample comprises 70,000 or so clones, 73% of them detected only once. The ten largest make up around 4.6% of the sample.

In the ViraFEST assay, PBMC were stimulated with viral peptide pools, and antigen-specific CD4+ T cell clonotypes were then identified by expansion using TCR sequencing. After less than 13 days of culture, CD4+ T cells were isolated with the EasySep CD4+ T cell isolation kit. PCR-confirmed SARS-CoV-2 infection had occurred in convalescent patients between March and December 2020, before the Alpha, Beta and Delta variants emerged in the United States. Each well held two million PBMC cultured in IMDM containing about 5.4% human AB serum, 9.5 to 10 IU/ml IL-2 and gentamicin, along with about 9.3 ug/ml peptides. An HIV-1 Nef peptide pool served as the negative control culture condition. On days 3 and 7, half of the culture medium was replaced with fresh IL-2-containing medium. Unless noted otherwise, every peptide stimulation condition was cultured in triplicate wells. Using Ficoll-Paque Plus gradient centrifugation, PBMC were separated from whole blood and then either used fresh or cryopreserved at -140C. Genomic DNA was extracted from cultured CD4+ T cells with the QIAamp micro DNA kit.

The CDR3 runs 12 residues from the cysteine to the phenylalanine. Just the 36-base CDR3 DNA is kept, in frame starting at base 1. Reading the germline V gene gives CDR1 KGHSH and CDR2 LQKENI. V sheds 2 bases and J sheds 4 bases, leaving 5 bases between their ends. The chain employs TRBV18 and TRBJ2-5, with no reliable assignment of the D segment. This TCR was sampled from a human donor who had a prior SARS-CoV-2 infection. The sequencing here drew on CD4+ T cells from PBMCs cultured with HIV peptides, taken before COVID-19 vaccination. The label giving this sample's cell subset or site can be read as: HIV-1 Nef peptide pool negative control/reference culture. This receptor carries the CDR3 CASSPGVETQYF. The sequenced DNA is TGTGCCAGCTCACCAGGGGTAGAGACCCAGTACTTC.